These T cell receptor beta chains were read from a single sample in a study of response to subunit inactivated influenza vaccine. TCRdb re-analysed the RT-PCR reads in MiXCR, keeping a single row per CDR3 protein. The sample holds about 700,000 distinct CDR3 sequences, approximately 15% seen once. The sample in question was PBMCs from blood, obtained about 13 days after vaccination. Receptor source: a man aged 50 to 59 who received an inactivated influenza vaccine. Each CDR3 is given with its conserved first and last residue. D genes are given only for firm matches. Clone size, where shown, is once, few, many, or a class for clones that have expanded.

d_call: .
clone_size: .
v_call: TRBV18
j_call: TRBJ2-7
cdr3_aa: CASSPIPGKSSYEQYF
cdr3_nt: TGTGCCAGCTCACCAATTCCAGGGAAGAGCTCCTACGAGCAGTACTTC

d_call: TRBD1
clone_size: many
v_call: TRBV5-5
j_call: TRBJ2-2
cdr3_aa: CASSFGQGRNTGELFF
cdr3_nt: TGTGCCAGCAGCTTCGGACAGGGGCGGAACACCGGGGAGCTGTTTTTT

d_call: .
clone_size: .
v_call: TRBV6-2/TRBV6-3
j_call: TRBJ2-5
cdr3_aa: CASSYLGTSQETQYF
cdr3_nt: TGTGCCAGCAGCTACCTAGGGACATCTCAAGAGACCCAGTACTTC

d_call: .
clone_size: few
v_call: TRBV12-3/TRBV12-4
j_call: TRBJ1-2
cdr3_aa: CASSSGGGYGYTF
cdr3_nt: TGTGCCAGCAGTTCGGGGGGGGGCTATGGCTACACCTTC

d_call: .
clone_size: .
v_call: TRBV20-1
j_call: TRBJ2-2
cdr3_aa: CCARDLEGGYTGELFF
cdr3_nt: TGCTGTGCTAGAGATCTTGAGGGGGGCTACACCGGGGAGCTGTTTTTT

d_call: TRBD1
clone_size: few
v_call: TRBV18
j_call: TRBJ1-2
cdr3_aa: CASSPTFGTGSIVYGYTF
cdr3_nt: TGTGCCAGCTCACCGACCTTTGGGACAGGGAGCATCGTCTATGGCTACACCTTC

d_call: TRBD2
clone_size: few
v_call: TRBV4-3
j_call: TRBJ2-3
cdr3_aa: CASSLRAGSTDTQYF
cdr3_nt: TGCGCCAGCAGCCTAAGAGCGGGGAGCACAGATACGCAGTATTTT

d_call: .
clone_size: few
v_call: TRBV7-9
j_call: TRBJ2-6
cdr3_aa: CASSPLEETGANVLTF
cdr3_nt: TGTGCCAGCAGCCCACTCGAAGAAACTGGGGCCAACGTCCTGACTTTC

d_call: TRBD1
clone_size: many
v_call: TRBV5-1
j_call: TRBJ2-6
cdr3_aa: CASSLGGGQGASGANVLTF
cdr3_nt: TGCGCCAGCAGCTTGGGTGGTGGACAGGGGGCGTCGGGGGCCAACGTCCTGACTTTC

d_call: .
clone_size: many
v_call: TRBV5-1
j_call: TRBJ1-6
cdr3_aa: CASTPGTRRSPLHF
cdr3_nt: TGCGCCAGCACCCCCGGGACACGGCGTTCACCCCTCCACTTT

d_call: .
clone_size: .
v_call: TRBV4-3
j_call: TRBJ2-7
cdr3_aa: CASGLGKGPYEQYF
cdr3_nt: TGCGCCAGCGGCCTGGGTAAGGGCCCCTACGAGCAGTACTTC

d_call: .
clone_size: .
v_call: TRBV27
j_call: TRBJ2-1
cdr3_aa: CASSPGAIYNEQFF
cdr3_nt: TGTGCCAGCAGTCCTGGGGCGATTTACAATGAGCAGTTCTTC

d_call: .
clone_size: few
v_call: TRBV5-6
j_call: TRBJ2-1
cdr3_aa: CASSLVPLGNEQFF
cdr3_nt: TGTGCCAGCAGCTTGGTCCCCCTAGGTAATGAGCAGTTCTTC

d_call: .
clone_size: few
v_call: TRBV7-2
j_call: TRBJ2-1
cdr3_aa: CASSSPIRAYEQFF
cdr3_nt: TGTGCCAGCAGCTCCCCGATTAGGGCCTATGAGCAGTTCTTC

d_call: TRBD2
clone_size: many
v_call: TRBV5-6
j_call: TRBJ2-2
cdr3_aa: CASSYRTSGPTGELFF
cdr3_nt: TGTGCCAGCAGCTATCGGACTAGCGGGCCCACCGGGGAGCTGTTTTTT

d_call: TRBD2
clone_size: .
v_call: TRBV7-2
j_call: TRBJ2-3
cdr3_aa: CASSQSVREGGDTQYF
cdr3_nt: TGTGCCAGCAGCCAGAGCGTAAGGGAGGGCGGAGATACGCAGTATTTT

d_call: TRBD1
clone_size: few
v_call: TRBV5-1
j_call: TRBJ2-3
cdr3_aa: CASVEPGQATLYTDTQYF
cdr3_nt: TGCGCGAGTGTAGAACCGGGACAGGCGACCCTATACACAGATACGCAGTATTTT

d_call: .
clone_size: .
v_call: TRBV7-2
j_call: TRBJ2-4
cdr3_aa: CASSLLSKGNIQYF
cdr3_nt: TGTGCCAGCAGCTTATTAAGTAAGGGAAACATTCAGTACTTC

d_call: TRBD1
clone_size: .
v_call: TRBV7-2
j_call: TRBJ2-3
cdr3_aa: CASTTIGGLVADTQYF
cdr3_nt: TGTGCCAGCACCACGATAGGGGGCTTGGTCGCAGATACGCAGTATTTT

d_call: .
clone_size: few
v_call: TRBV20-1
j_call: TRBJ2-1
cdr3_aa: CSARSGYDIEQFF
cdr3_nt: TGCAGTGCTCGTAGCGGATACGACATTGAGCAGTTCTTC

d_call: TRBD1
clone_size: .
v_call: TRBV5-1
j_call: TRBJ2-2
cdr3_aa: CASTRGQGVTGELFF
cdr3_nt: TGCGCCAGCACCCGGGGACAGGGGGTGACCGGGGAGCTGTTTTTT

d_call: .
clone_size: many
v_call: TRBV29-1
j_call: TRBJ2-7
cdr3_aa: CSVLSRDSKYEQYF
cdr3_nt: TGCAGCGTCCTTTCGCGGGACAGCAAGTACGAGCAGTACTTC

d_call: .
clone_size: few
v_call: TRBV13
j_call: TRBJ1-5
cdr3_aa: CASSATGQPQHF
cdr3_nt: TGTGCCAGCAGCGCCACAGGGCAGCCCCAGCATTTT

d_call: .
clone_size: .
v_call: TRBV3-1
j_call: TRBJ2-3
cdr3_aa: CASSQGTYTQYF
cdr3_nt: TGTGCCAGCAGCCAAGGAACGTATACGCAGTATTTT

d_call: TRBD1
clone_size: .
v_call: TRBV28
j_call: TRBJ2-2
cdr3_aa: CASSFRDRALIRELFF
cdr3_nt: TGTGCCAGCAGTTTCCGGGACAGGGCACTGATACGGGAGCTGTTTTTT

d_call: .
clone_size: .
v_call: TRBV20-1
j_call: TRBJ2-2
cdr3_aa: CSSSYGGTGELFF
cdr3_nt: TGCAGTTCTTCGTACGGCGGCACCGGGGAGCTGTTTTTT

d_call: .
clone_size: many
v_call: TRBV20-1
j_call: TRBJ2-3
cdr3_aa: CSASLGPDTQYF
cdr3_nt: TGCAGTGCCTCCCTCGGCCCAGATACGCAGTATTTT

d_call: TRBD1
clone_size: .
v_call: TRBV28
j_call: TRBJ2-6
cdr3_aa: CACSSNRDRTISGANVLTF
cdr3_nt: TGTGCCTGCAGTTCGAACAGGGACAGGACTATCTCTGGGGCCAACGTCCTGACTTTC

d_call: .
clone_size: .
v_call: TRBV5-6
j_call: TRBJ2-5
cdr3_aa: CASSLGPLREETQYF
cdr3_nt: TGTGCCAGCAGCTTGGGGCCGCTCCGGGAAGAGACCCAGTACTTC

d_call: .
clone_size: few
v_call: TRBV12-3/TRBV12-4
j_call: TRBJ2-4
cdr3_aa: CAISPRSAKNIQYF
cdr3_nt: TGTGCCATCTCACCCCGGTCTGCCAAAAACATTCAGTACTTC

d_call: .
clone_size: .
v_call: TRBV6-1
j_call: TRBJ1-6
cdr3_aa: CASRQRESSPLHF
cdr3_nt: TGTGCCAGCAGGCAGCGGGAGAGTTCACCCCTCCACTTT

d_call: TRBD1
clone_size: .
v_call: TRBV9
j_call: TRBJ1-6
cdr3_aa: CASSTRTGRGSPLHF
cdr3_nt: TGTGCCAGCAGCACCCGGACAGGGCGGGGTTCACCCCTCCACTTT

d_call: TRBD1
clone_size: .
v_call: TRBV6-2/TRBV6-3
j_call: TRBJ2-5
cdr3_aa: CASSAQQGDQETQYF
cdr3_nt: TGTGCCAGCAGTGCACAACAGGGGGACCAAGAGACCCAGTACTTC

d_call: .
clone_size: .
v_call: TRBV4-1
j_call: TRBJ1-4
cdr3_aa: CASSLWDDNEKLFF
cdr3_nt: TGCGCCAGCAGCCTATGGGACGATAATGAAAAACTGTTTTTT

d_call: .
clone_size: .
v_call: TRBV20-1
j_call: TRBJ1-2
cdr3_aa: CSARAGAGSYGYTF
cdr3_nt: TGCAGTGCTAGAGCTGGGGCTGGTAGCTATGGCTACACCTTC

d_call: .
clone_size: few
v_call: TRBV29-1
j_call: TRBJ2-1
cdr3_aa: CSVDGYRGTDEQFF
cdr3_nt: TGCAGCGTTGACGGCTACCGAGGTACGGATGAGCAGTTCTTC

d_call: .
clone_size: .
v_call: TRBV5-1
j_call: TRBJ1-1
cdr3_aa: CASKRGWNTEAFF
cdr3_nt: TGCGCCAGCAAAAGGGGTTGGAACACTGAAGCTTTCTTT